This TCR beta chain derives from a study of cytomegalovirus exposure and HLA in healthy donors. Study-level information: There were a few hundred genotyped donors. Of these, roughly 80% fell in the genetic ancestry cluster associated with self-reported Caucasian donors.

V shed 3 bases, J shed 11 bases, and the junction held 7 bases outside the gene matches. This CDR3 has 14 residues. Germline V gene data show CDR1 as KGHSH and CDR2 as LQKENI. Both 60 Vbeta primers and 13 Jbeta primers went into the PCR. Clones were read by immunoSEQ multiplex PCR, and TCRdb kept only the in-frame ones, dropping some. This sample's table has 100,000 to 150,000 clones. Comment on this clone: Its cognate antigen is unknown.

Study-wide results and caveats: Accurate predictions that matched the HLA-A and HLA-B alleles of most subjects were reportedly made from TCR beta sequences. Sequence variants that were highly shared formed a cluster that was likely a sequencing artifact. In a later analysis, V- and J-gene trimming of beta chains associated with a DCLRE1C missense variant, replicated independently.

The source of this sequence is a man in his forties in good health and CMV-seronegative. Sequenced: PBMCs. The V and J genes are TRBV18 and TRBJ2-3; 11 positions match TRBD1. The CDR3 nucleotides read TGTGCCAGCTCACCGCCGGGACAGGGGGTTTGGCAGTATTTT. Its translation: CASSPPGQGVWQYF.